The clone carrying this T cell receptor (beta chain) was recorded once. The CDR3 extends over 16 amino acids. V gave up 10 bases and J gave up 7 bases, with 25 bases separating them. Germline lookup yields CDR1 SGHTA and CDR2 FQGTGA. The sample comes from a study of T cell changes during pregnancy in multiple sclerosis. Sequencing used immunoSEQ multiplex PCR; TCRdb keeps in-frame clones, though not all of them. The sample yields under 50,000 clones, more than 85% seen once. The rearrangement links TRBV7-3 to TRBJ2-2, with D perhaps TRBD1 (6 bases). The sequence came from a female donor with multiple sclerosis, enrolled in a pregnancy study. The specimen comprised CD8+ T cells from peripheral blood mononuclear cells, sampled in the second trimester of pregnancy. CDR3 sequence: CATPTLFQAGVGELFF. In nucleotides, the CDR3 is TGTGCCACCCCAACCCTTTTCCAAGCAGGGGTCGGGGAGCTGTTTTTT.